The T cell receptor beta chain described here comes from a study of cytomegalovirus exposure and HLA in healthy donors (dated by TCRdb to the late 2010s). Study-wide context: The roughly 700 repertoires of the first cohort and the roughly 110 validation repertoires were produced on the same platform, according to a later analysis. The study aimed to test whether cataloging public T cell receptors could reveal signatures of past pathogen exposure. High-throughput TCR immunosequencing, statistical association of individual TCRs with disease status, and machine learning were combined to predict cytomegalovirus infection status. In addition to the first cohort of several hundred subjects, a separate validation cohort of approximately 110 different subjects was used. General conclusions and limits of the study: Cytomegalovirus status was reported to be diagnosed by the classifier with high specificity and sensitivity in both the original and validation cohorts. Across donors, most TCR sequences were observed very rarely, whereas some public TCRs were present in many individuals. Subsequent analysis determined that TCRs grouped into clusters in the first cohort also showed a tendency toward co-occurrence across the 90 to 150 validation repertoires, and 85% to 95% of cluster scores exceeded 0. The authors suggested that the approach could potentially be generalized to other disease states and immunological phenotypes. In the study, approximately 150 TCR beta chains were listed as associated with cytomegalovirus. In vitro tests confirmed that a few of the cytomegalovirus-associated TCR beta chains recognize cytomegalovirus antigens. All 130 or so repertoires were used to score co-occurrence in the validation cohort in a later analysis, because that analysis had no HLA typing for the cohort.

As regards this clone: Its antigen has not been determined. No qualities accompany the bases; no much larger clone lies one base away.

Libraries were constructed by the immunoSEQ multiplex PCR assay. As for how the authors treated the data: A statistical classification framework was developed to diagnose cytomegalovirus status using the catalog of TCR beta chain sequences. The source is immuneACCESS, and TCRdb retained only in-frame sequences with V and J called. Part of the clones is not carried over; for the studies checked, unresolved V genes explain less than half of this, and the remainder is unexplained. From that table come the V and J calls and clone size; the DNA was used to work out D and trimming. Within this sample are roughly 56,000 clones, with roughly 94% of them counted one time only. Jointly, the top ten make up approximately 2.5% of the sample. The donors belonged to the validation cohort of over a hundred subjects, which was separate from the approximately 700-subject first cohort. The CDR3 starts with the cysteine, ends with the phenylalanine, and has 13 residues. The read is trimmed to its CDR3 DNA, 39 bases read in frame from base 1. V is clipped by 0 bases and J by 7 bases, and the sequence between their germline boundaries is 9 bases long. The CDR1 and CDR2 encoded by the germline V gene are SGHAT and FQNNGV.

Sequences were obtained from PBMCs. The rearrangement joined TRBV11-2 to TRBJ1-1, and TRBD1 may be the D gene, going by 6 matching bases. This receptor was taken from a man between 18 and 35 years old in good health and CMV-seronegative. The CDR3: CASSLDLGGEAFF. The DNA reads TGTGCCAGCAGCTTAGATCTAGGGGGTGAAGCTTTCTTT.